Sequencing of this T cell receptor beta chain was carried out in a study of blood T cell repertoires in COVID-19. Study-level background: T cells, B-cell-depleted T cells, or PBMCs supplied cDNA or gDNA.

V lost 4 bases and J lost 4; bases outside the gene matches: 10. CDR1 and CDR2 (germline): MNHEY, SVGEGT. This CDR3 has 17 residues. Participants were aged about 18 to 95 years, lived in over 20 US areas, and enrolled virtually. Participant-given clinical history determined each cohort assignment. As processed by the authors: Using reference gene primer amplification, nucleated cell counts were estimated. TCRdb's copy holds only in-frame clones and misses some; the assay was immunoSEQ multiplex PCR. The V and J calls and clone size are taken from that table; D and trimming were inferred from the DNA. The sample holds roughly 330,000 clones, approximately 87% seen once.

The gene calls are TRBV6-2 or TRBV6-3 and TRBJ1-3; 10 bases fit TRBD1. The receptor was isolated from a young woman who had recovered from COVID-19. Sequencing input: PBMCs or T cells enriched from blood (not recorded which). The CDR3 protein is CASSSLTGTGEGNTIYF. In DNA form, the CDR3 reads TGTGCCAGCAGTTCGTTAACCGGGACAGGGGAAGGAAACACCATATATTTT.